This T cell receptor (beta chain) came from a study of CXCR3-negative and CXCR3-positive naive CD8 T cells. Study-wide results and caveats: Both naive subsets, CXCR3-negative and CXCR3-positive, displayed similar TRBV-TRBJ usage, unlike memory cells. Comparison of naive subsets found surface CD5 to be comparable, and TCR strength was inferred on the basis of TRB CDR3 properties. The TRB CDR3s that CXCR3-positive naive cells carried were more hydrophobic than those of CXCR3-negative naive cells.

Turning to this clonotype: The antigen is undetermined.

CD45RO-CCR7+CD27+CD95- was the phenotype of naive CD8+ T cells. UMI-labeled TRB cDNA libraries were prepared by 5' RACE. TCRdb reprocessed the 5' RACE reads and keeps a single row for each CDR3 protein, giving no DNA. The sample features fewer than 6,500 distinct CDR3 sequences, with about 1.9% in its top ten. Material for sequencing was naive CXCR3+ CD8+ T cells from blood. Subset denoted: CD45RO-CCR7+CD27+CD95- naive CD8+ T cells expressing CXCR3 (TNR3+). The receptor's source is a human donor in good health. Some clones in this sample may be carry-over from other donors' samples.

CDR3 amino acids: CSVPGQGPLGYTF. The chain is built from TRBV29-1 and TRBJ1-2; TCRdb lists TRBD1, though no DNA is available to test this call. CDR1 and CDR2 from the germline V gene are SQVTM and ANQGSEA. This CDR3 has 13 amino acids.